The 20 T cell receptor beta chains given below trace back to one sample, sequenced in a study of T cell repertoires in cytomegalovirus infection. Their antigens are not known. TCRdb re-called the reads with MiXCR, one entry per CDR3 protein. The sample holds some 920,000 distinct CDR3 sequences, under 40% seen once. This material consisted of cultured CD8+ T cells from PBMCs, taken from culture after CMV antigen stimulation. These receptor sequences come from a human donor in good health (CMV status not recorded). Some clones in this sample may be carry-over from other donors' samples.

The rearrangement joins TRBV25-1 to TRBJ2-3; the D call may be TRBD1 or TRBD2 (6 bases each). This CDR3 has 13 residues. The germline V and J ends were trimmed by 8 bases and 4 bases, with 13 bases remaining between them. Germline loops: CDR1 MGHDK, CDR2 SYGVNS. CDR3 DNA: TGTGCCAGCCTAGGGGGGATCGCAGATACGCAGTATTTT. As protein: CASLGGIADTQYF.

This chain joins TRBV7-9 and TRBJ2-1, with 8 bases matching TRBD2. Trimming cost V 1 base and J 7 bases; bases outside gene matches: 12. This CDR3 has 17 amino acids. Germline-derived CDR1 and CDR2 are SEHNR and FQNEAQ (reference sequence). CDR3 sequence reads: CASSLGAVGTRKNEQFF. CDR3 nucleotide sequence: TGTGCCAGCAGCTTAGGGGCTGTAGGGACTAGGAAGAATGAGCAGTTCTTC.

This clonotype was recorded a few times. The chain links TRBV28 to TRBJ2-7; the D gene is possibly TRBD2 (5 bases). The CDR3 sequence is 19 residues long. The V end was cut by 5 bases, the J end by 2 bases, with 28 bases between. Germline V CDR1 and CDR2: MDHEN, SYDVKM. The CDR3 reads CASSGRGKEKGDVAYEQYF. Here the CDR3 DNA reads TGTGCCAGCAGTGGCCGCGGTAAAGAGAAGGGAGATGTCGCCTACGAGCAGTACTTC.

This clonotype was detected many times. The chain couples TRBV6-1 to TRBJ2-5; the match to TRBD1 covers 7 bases. The germline gives CDR1 MNHNS, CDR2 SASEGT. V was pared by 5 bases and J by 0 bases, with 9 bases of the junction left unmatched. This CDR3 region has 16 residues. The CDR3 loop is CASSPTGLRDQETQYF. CDR3 bases: TGTGCCAGCAGTCCGACAGGGTTAAGGGACCAAGAGACCCAGTACTTC.

The genes are TRBV7-8 and TRBJ1-5; D gene ambiguous. V lost 5 bases and J lost 3, with 8 bases in between. Germline CDR1 SGHVS, CDR2 FQNEAQ. This CDR3 spans 13 amino acids. CDR3 sequence: CASSAVPNQPQHF. The CDR3 bases are TGTGCCAGCAGCGCAGTTCCCAATCAGCCCCAGCATTTT.

This clonotype was seen a few times. The chain combines TRBV10-3 with TRBJ2-3; 7 bases are a match to TRBD1. V dropped 4 bases and J dropped 1; count of bases not matched to a gene: 5. The CDR3 sequence is 15 residues long. CDR1 is ENHRY, CDR2 SYGVKD, per germline. CDR3 coding DNA: TGTGCCATCAGTGTCACAGGGGAAGGCACAGATACGCAGTATTTT. This encodes CAISVTGEGTDTQYF.

The chain carries TRBV29-1 and TRBJ2-7, with D possibly TRBD1 on 6 matching bases. The CDR3 has 12 residues. The V and J ends lost 1 base and 4 bases respectively, with 8 bases between them. Germline V CDR1 and CDR2: SQVTM, ANQGSEA. DNA for the CDR3: TGCAGCGTTGAAGCACAGGGTTACGAGCAGTACTTC. It translates to CSVEAQGYEQYF.

CDR3 in amino acids: CASSLVLANEKLFF. The CDR3, as DNA: TGCGCCAGCAGCCTTGTACTAGCTAATGAAAAACTGTTTTTT. The gene calls are TRBV4-1 and TRBJ1-4; the D is unclear. The V gene's germline CDR1 is MGHRA and CDR2 YSYEKL. CDR3 length: 14 residues. Trimming left V 4 bases short and J 3 bases short, with 9 bases between.

The chain combines TRBV6-2 or TRBV6-3 with TRBJ2-3, with no clear D. The V gene lost 6 bases and the J gene lost 2 bases, with 9 bases spanning the gap. CDR3 size: 13 residues. The germline V gene has CDR1 MNHEY and CDR2 SVGEGT. CDR3 DNA sequence: TGTGCCAGCAGCTGGACCCCCACAGATACGCAGTATTTT. It yields the protein CASSWTPTDTQYF.

This clonotype appeared a single time. One base away lies a much larger clone, so this may be a sequencing read error. The chain is built from TRBV7-2 and TRBJ2-7; 7 nucleotides match TRBD2. This CDR3 is built from 14 residues. CDR1 and CDR2 (germline): SGHTA, FQGNSA. This chain's CDR3 is CANSSAGRPGEQYF. The DNA for the CDR3 is TGTGCCAACAGCTCAGCGGGACGCCCTGGCGAGCAGTACTTC.

This clonotype showed up many times. The chain employs TRBV7-6 and TRBJ2-2; a weak D match, TRBD1 (6 bases). Trimming stripped 4 bases from V and 0 bases from J, with 18 bases between. From germline, CDR1 is SGHVS and CDR2 FNYEAQ. This CDR3 is built from 18 residues. In nucleotides, the CDR3 is TGTGCCAGCAGCTCCCCCGCCGGACAGCCCGCGAACACCGGGGAGCTGTTTTTT. This sequence encodes CASSSPAGQPANTGELFF.

The V and J genes are TRBV7-2 and TRBJ2-7, with no clear D. This CDR3 has 14 amino acids. Trimming removed 1 base from V and 3 bases from J, with 10 bases in between. Germline V gene sequence: CDR1 SGHTA, CDR2 FQGNSA. The DNA of the CDR3 is TGTGCCAGCAGCTTAGGTGCCTTATTCTACGAGCAGTACTTC. Translated, it gives CASSLGALFYEQYF. Full variable domain (missing parts from reference TRBV7-2 and TRBJ2-7): GAGVSQSPSNKVTEKGKDVELRCDPISGHTALYWYRQSLGQGLEFLIYFQGNSAPDKSGLPSDRFSAERTGGSVSTLTIQRTQQEDSAVYLCASSLGALFYEQYFGPGTRLTVT.

V is TRBV6-6 and J is TRBJ2-7; either TRBD1 or TRBD2 may fit D (5 bases each). The V end was cut by 2 bases, the J end by 3 bases, with 8 bases between. The CDR3 extends over 13 amino acids. Per the germline V gene, CDR1 is MNHNY and CDR2 is SVGAGI (reference sequence). CDR3: CASSYDSGYEQYV. CDR3 DNA sequence: TGTGCCAGCAGTTACGACAGCGGCTACGAGCAGTACGTC.

This clonotype was picked up many times. CDR3 nucleotides: TGTGCCAGCAGTTACCTCTGGGAGACTAGCACAGATACGCAGTATTTT. Amino acid sequence: CASSYLWETSTDTQYF. This chain uses TRBV7-2 with TRBJ2-3, with D possibly matching TRBD2 (5 bases). CDR1 and CDR2 (germline): SGHTA, FQGNSA. Trimming removed 6 bases at V and 0 bases at J, with 16 bases between. The CDR3 consists of 16 residues.

This clonotype turned up a few times. The chain uses TRBV11-2 and TRBJ2-1; no clear D. The germline V and J ends were trimmed by 2 bases and 2 bases, with 16 bases remaining between them. Germline values: CDR1 SGHAT, CDR2 FQNNGV. The CDR3 loop spans 17 amino acids. DNA for the CDR3: TGTGCCAGCAGCTTATCCCCACTGATAGGCACCTACAATGAGCAGTTCTTC. Amino acid sequence: CASSLSPLIGTYNEQFF.

Notes on this clonotype: A much larger clone is a single base away; this may be a read error. This chain links TRBV7-8 with TRBJ2-3; D not resolved. V was shortened by 4 bases and J by 4 bases, with 21 bases between the two germline ends. CDR3 length: 17 amino acids. Germline lookup yields CDR1 SGHVS and CDR2 FQNEAQ. CDR3 DNA: TGTGCCAGCAGCTCTCCCTGTCGTAGGACCGGCCCAGATACGCAGTATTTT. The encoded protein is CASSSPCRRTGPDTQYF.

CDR3 bases: TGTGCCAGCAGCTTCGGCCGAGGGGGGGACACTGAAGCTTTCTTT. As protein: CASSFGRGGDTEAFF. V usage is TRBV7-9 and J usage is TRBJ1-1; TRBD1 is a possible D gene (6 bases). Trimming took off 3 bases at V and 3 bases at J, with 14 bases between the two ends. Germline V CDR1 and CDR2: SEHNR, FQNEAQ (reference sequence). The CDR3 length is 15 residues.

This clonotype was found a few times. The V call is TRBV7-6, the J call TRBJ2-1; 10 bases agree with TRBD2. In germline, CDR1 is SGHVS, CDR2 FNYEAQ. V gave up 2 bases and J gave up 4 bases; unmatched junction bases: 8. The CDR3 covers 17 residues. CDR3 DNA sequence: TGTGCCAGCAGCTTACCCATAGCGGGGGGCGGTTACAATGAGCAGTTCTTC. As protein: CASSLPIAGGGYNEQFF. The entire variable domain, with the rest obtained from reference TRBV7-6 and TRBJ2-1, is as follows: GAGVSQSPRYKVTKRGQDVALRCDPISGHVSLYWYRQALGQGPEFLTYFNYEAQQDKSGLPNDRFSAERPEGSISTLTIQRTEQRDSAMYRCASSLPIAGGGYNEQFFGPGTRLTVL.

This clonotype was detected ten times or more. Sequence at one end of the junction differs from germline and may be a read error. The chain employs TRBV4-1 and TRBJ2-7; D is tentatively TRBD1 or TRBD2 (5 bases each). The CDR3 has 14 residues. The germline V gene encodes CDR1 MGHRA and CDR2 YSYEKL. Here the CDR3 reads CASSPRDGSYEQYF. DNA for the CDR3: TGTGCCAGCAGCCCCCGGGACGGCTCCTACGAGCAGTACTTC.

This clonotype was observed a few times. The V gene is TRBV6-1, the J gene TRBJ1-6, with TRBD1 as a possible D gene (5 bases). The CDR3 contains 12 residues. Per germline, CDR1 MNHNS and CDR2 SASEGT. V lost 9 bases and J 9 bases, leaving 12 bases between the germline ends. The CDR3 DNA is TGTGCCAGTGGTGCGGGGGGTTCACCCCTCCACTTT. Its translation: CASGAGGSPLHF.